This T cell receptor beta chain stems from a study of blood T cell repertoires in COVID-19 (TCRdb year 2020). Background on the whole study: Samples covering the acute and convalescent phases of COVID-19 were provided by collaborators in the United States, Italy and Spain. Samples came from the ongoing ImmuneRACE study (first 160 participants) plus 1,254 subjects from 6 global collaborators. The material from the prospective study consisted of cDNA or gDNA derived from T cells, B-cell-depleted T cells, or PBMCs. A de-identified subject ID, COVID-19 status, age in years and sex were almost always included in the sample metadata. Where HLA class I and class II types were available, the types were taken from metadata supplied by the sample provider, not from assay-based typing. The repertoires were released in a freely available public database meant as a resource for research on the immune response to SARS-CoV-2. Subjects who had been exposed to COVID-19, were actively infected with it, or had recovered from it provided the deeply sampled blood TCRbeta repertoires that made up the dataset.

Whole blood was collected in K2EDTA tubes by collaborating institutions according to the institutions' own protocols. For TCRbeta analysis, collaborators shipped samples as frozen whole blood, isolated PBMCs, or DNA extracted from either of those sample types. This clone came up a few times. The antigen it recognizes is unknown. Base quality data are lacking; no much larger clone is found one base away. TCRbeta CDR3 regions were amplified from genomic DNA by means of the immunoSEQ Assay, a bias-controlled multiplex PCR. Per the source publication's procedure: Nucleated cell counts per sample were estimated from amplification of reference gene primers within the assay. To quantify the absolute abundance of each unique TCRbeta CDR3 rearrangement, sequence reads were collapsed and filtered. For each sample, productive Simpson clonality was calculated as the square root of Simpson's diversity index across productive rearrangements. TCRdb holds this immuneACCESS table with in-frame rearrangements only. Some clones are missing; in checked studies, unresolved V genes explain under half, and the rest has no known cause. V, J and clone size were drawn from that table, and D and trimming were deduced from the DNA. This sample is represented by 55,000 to 85,000 clones; roughly 86% of them were singletons. In total, the top ten clones hold approximately 12% of the sample.

The full study reports these points: How much clinical and demographic metadata was included differed by source and by participant, and the metadata was provided uncurated.

Per the germline V gene, MGHRA is the CDR1 and YSYEKL is the CDR2. The CDR3, from cysteine to phenylalanine, totals 14 residues. The retained sequence is limited to the CDR3, 42 bases, with the frame set at the first base. Trimming costs V 0 bases and J 4 bases, and their ends lie 9 bases apart. The sequence links TRBV4-1 to TRBJ1-1; TRBD1 is possibly the D segment (5 matching bases). This sequence originates from a human donor in a cohort sampled during active COVID-19. The specimen sequenced was peripheral blood. The bases read TGCGCCAGCAGCCAAGAGGGCAGGGTCACTGAAGCTTTCTTT. It translates to CASSQEGRVTEAFF.